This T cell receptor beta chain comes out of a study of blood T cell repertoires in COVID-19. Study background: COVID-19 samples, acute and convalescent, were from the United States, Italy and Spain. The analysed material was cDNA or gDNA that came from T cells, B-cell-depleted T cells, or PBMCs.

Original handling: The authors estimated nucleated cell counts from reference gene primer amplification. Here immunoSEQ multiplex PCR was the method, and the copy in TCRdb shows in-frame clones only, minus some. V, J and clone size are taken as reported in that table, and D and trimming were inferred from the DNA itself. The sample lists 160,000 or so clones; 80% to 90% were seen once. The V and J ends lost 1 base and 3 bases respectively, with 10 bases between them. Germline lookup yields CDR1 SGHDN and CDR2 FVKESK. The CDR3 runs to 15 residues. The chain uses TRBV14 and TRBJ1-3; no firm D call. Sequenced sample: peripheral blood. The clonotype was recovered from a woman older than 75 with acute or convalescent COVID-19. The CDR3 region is CASSQGQGFGNTIYF. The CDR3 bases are TGTGCCAGCAGCCAAGGACAAGGTTTTGGAAACACCATATATTTT.